Ten or more counts support the clone carrying this T cell receptor beta chain. This sample stems from a study of neurological immune-mediated disorders. The ends lost 1 base at V and 1 base at J; junction bases unmatched: 19. The CDR3 has 21 amino acids. Germline loops: CDR1 MDHEN, CDR2 SYDVKM. TCRdb used MiXCR to reprocess the 5' RACE reads, holding one entry per CDR3 protein. This table holds approximately 37,000 distinct CDR3 sequences, about 14% found once. The clonotype was recovered from a woman aged 45-60 years with HTLV-1-associated myelopathy (HAM/TSP). The J gene is TRBJ1-5, the V gene TRBV28; 7 bases are shared with TRBD1. The sequencing input was PBMCs. The CDR3 spells CASSLYPTLAGGDPSNQPQHF. CDR3 bases: TGTGCCAGCAGTTTATACCCCACCTTGGCAGGGGGAGACCCCAGCAATCAGCCCCAGCATTTT.